The T cell receptor beta chain under discussion was sequenced for a study of cytomegalovirus exposure and HLA in healthy donors. About the research overall: There were 75 million to 95 million unique TCRs (from HLA-typed donors) in an early data release.

Study-level results: Among donors in an Asian-associated ancestry cluster, a later analysis reportedly found fewer N-insertions than the approximately 700-donor mean. Later analysis identified 17,000 or so TCR beta sequences associated with HLA alleles, using a false discovery rate threshold of 0.05.

There are 17 residues in the CDR3. Germline V gives CDR1 SEHNR, CDR2 FQNEAQ (reference sequence). This clone was seen more than once but under ten times. Its specificity is unknown. At one of its ends the junction is not consistent with the germline gene, which may arise from a read error. The PCR ran on 60 Vbeta and 13 Jbeta primers. In the original analysis: Around 11 million shared chains were among approximately 87 million unique TCR beta chains counted in a later analysis. TCRdb keeps only in-frame clones here, not all; method: immunoSEQ multiplex PCR. Clonal size and the V and J genes are those of that table, whereas D and trimming came from the DNA. The data contain around 180,000 clones, 85% of them seen just once; the ten biggest clones take up 1%.

Sequencing input: PBMCs. This TCR came from a boy aged 2 to 9 in good health and CMV-seronegative. The chain is built from TRBV7-9 and TRBJ1-1, with D possibly being TRBD1 (5 bases). CDR3 in DNA: TGTTCCAGCAGCTTAGCTGTGGGGGGGATACTGAACACTGAAGCTTTCTTT. Translated, it gives CSSSLAVGGILNTEAFF.